Sequencing of this T cell receptor beta chain was carried out in a study of technical replicates of blood from several donors. Germline assignment: CDR1 SNHLY and CDR2 FYNNEI. The V segment lost 1 base and the J segment 8 bases; nucleotides outside the gene matches: 7. The CDR3 extends over 14 amino acids. Repertoires were generated with immunoSEQ multiplex PCR, while TCRdb's copy carries only in-frame clones and drops some. The sample lists more than 80,000 clones; around 96% were seen once. This sequence originates from a human donor in good health. Sample: T cells isolated from PBMCs. The V gene is TRBV2, the J gene TRBJ2-7, with TRBD1 identical over 8 bases. The CDR3 DNA reads TGTGCCAGCAGTGAAGGGACAGGGTCGATGAAGCAGTACTTC. The encoded protein is CASSEGTGSMKQYF.